The rows below give T cell receptor beta chains drawn from one sample of a study of blood T cell repertoires in COVID-19. Generated by immunoSEQ multiplex PCR, the TCRdb table keeps only in-frame clones and is missing some. The table records 89,000 or so clones, roughly 90% of them present only once. The sample was peripheral blood. The receptors here all came from a man over 45 with COVID-19, enrolled during active disease. Each CDR3 is given with its conserved first and last residue. Fields, in order: J gene, clone size, V gene, D gene, CDR3 DNA, CDR3 protein. A D gene is named only where the DNA matches it firmly. Part of the rows lack a size; the others show once, few, many or a class for expanded clones.

j_call: TRBJ1-3
clone_size: -
v_call: TRBV20-1
d_call: -
cdr3_nt: TGCAGTGCTAGTGGCCAGACTGGAAACACCATATATTTT
cdr3_aa: CSASGQTGNTIYF

j_call: TRBJ2-7
clone_size: -
v_call: TRBV28
d_call: -
cdr3_nt: TGTGCCAGCAGTGGCAGCTACGAGCAGTACTTC
cdr3_aa: CASSGSYEQYF

j_call: TRBJ1-2
clone_size: -
v_call: TRBV7-2
d_call: TRBD1
cdr3_nt: TGTGCCAGCAGCCGCGACGACAGGGCTAACTATGGCTACACCTTC
cdr3_aa: CASSRDDRANYGYTF

j_call: TRBJ1-2
clone_size: -
v_call: TRBV15
d_call: -
cdr3_nt: TGTGCCACCAGCAGAGTCGGGACACATAGTGGCTACACCTTC
cdr3_aa: CATSRVGTHSGYTF

j_call: TRBJ1-1
clone_size: -
v_call: TRBV5-1
d_call: -
cdr3_nt: TGCGCCAGCAGTCTTCTCTTGAACACTGAAGCTTTCTTT
cdr3_aa: CASSLLLNTEAFF

j_call: TRBJ2-7
clone_size: -
v_call: TRBV4-1
d_call: -
cdr3_nt: TGCGCCAGCAGCCAAGCACTAAAGACCGAACGATCCTACGAGCAGTACTTC
cdr3_aa: CASSQALKTERSYEQYF

j_call: TRBJ1-2
clone_size: -
v_call: TRBV18
d_call: -
cdr3_nt: TGTGCCAGCTCATCACGAGTCTATGGCTACACCTTC
cdr3_aa: CASSSRVYGYTF

j_call: TRBJ2-5
clone_size: -
v_call: TRBV25-1
d_call: -
cdr3_nt: TGTGCCAGCAGGGGGGCAGGGTGGGAGACCCAGTACTTC
cdr3_aa: CASRGAGWETQYF

j_call: TRBJ2-7
clone_size: -
v_call: TRBV20-1
d_call: TRBD2
cdr3_nt: TGCAGTGCTAGTACGCTAGCGGGGATTTACGAGCAGTACTTC
cdr3_aa: CSASTLAGIYEQYF

j_call: TRBJ2-1
clone_size: -
v_call: TRBV6-5
d_call: TRBD2
cdr3_nt: TGTGCCAGCAGGGCGGGAGGGGGCAGGGAGCAGTTCTTC
cdr3_aa: CASRAGGGREQFF

j_call: TRBJ2-3
clone_size: -
v_call: TRBV30
d_call: -
cdr3_nt: TGTGCCTGGGGGATCAGGGGCGGAGATACGCAGTATTTT
cdr3_aa: CAWGIRGGDTQYF

j_call: TRBJ1-1
clone_size: -
v_call: TRBV4-2
d_call: -
cdr3_nt: TGTGCCAGCAGCCAAGATCTCGGGCAGGGACTAACTGAAGCTTTCTTT
cdr3_aa: CASSQDLGQGLTEAFF

j_call: TRBJ1-5
clone_size: -
v_call: TRBV6-2/TRBV6-3
d_call: -
cdr3_nt: TGTGCCAGCAGTTTAGTTGCAGGGCCCAATCAGCCCCAGCATTTT
cdr3_aa: CASSLVAGPNQPQHF

j_call: TRBJ2-7
clone_size: -
v_call: TRBV10-3
d_call: TRBD2
cdr3_nt: TGTGCCATCAGTGACGGCGGGGGGGCGCGGGAGCAGTACTTC
cdr3_aa: CAISDGGGAREQYF

j_call: TRBJ1-1
clone_size: -
v_call: TRBV12-3/TRBV12-4
d_call: -
cdr3_nt: TGTGCCAGCAGCCCCTCCTGGAACACTGAAGCTTTCTTT
cdr3_aa: CASSPSWNTEAFF

j_call: TRBJ1-1
clone_size: -
v_call: TRBV6-4
d_call: -
cdr3_nt: TGTGCCAGCAGCCACCTAATACCGCGAATGAACACTGAAGCTTTCTTT
cdr3_aa: CASSHLIPRMNTEAFF

j_call: TRBJ1-1
clone_size: -
v_call: TRBV27
d_call: -
cdr3_nt: TGTGCCAGCAGTGTAGGACCGGGAGCTGAAGCTTTCTTT
cdr3_aa: CASSVGPGAEAFF

j_call: TRBJ1-1
clone_size: -
v_call: TRBV2
d_call: -
cdr3_nt: TGTGCCAGCAGTGGGGTCTCAGGCACTGAAGCTTTCTTT
cdr3_aa: CASSGVSGTEAFF

j_call: TRBJ2-1
clone_size: -
v_call: TRBV7-9
d_call: -
cdr3_nt: TGTGCCAGCAGCGCGGGACAGCCTGAGCAGTTCTTC
cdr3_aa: CASSAGQPEQFF

j_call: TRBJ1-5
clone_size: -
v_call: TRBV7-5
d_call: -
cdr3_nt: TGTGCCAGATTACGTATGAAATCTTTGGAGGATCAGCCCCAGCATTTT
cdr3_aa: CARLRMKSLEDQPQHF

j_call: TRBJ1-1
clone_size: -
v_call: TRBV18
d_call: -
cdr3_nt: TGTGCCAGCTCCTCCGGGGAGGTCACTGAAGCTTTCTTT
cdr3_aa: CASSSGEVTEAFF

j_call: TRBJ1-2
clone_size: -
v_call: TRBV12-3/TRBV12-4
d_call: -
cdr3_nt: TGTGCCAGCACCGGGGAGCTTAACTATGGCTACACCTTC
cdr3_aa: CASTGELNYGYTF

j_call: TRBJ2-5
clone_size: once
v_call: TRBV5-1
d_call: TRBD1
cdr3_nt: TGCGCCAGCAGCTTGGGGGGACAGGGGCACGTAGAGACCCAGTACTTC
cdr3_aa: CASSLGGQGHVETQYF

j_call: TRBJ1-2
clone_size: -
v_call: TRBV6-1
d_call: TRBD1
cdr3_nt: TGTGCCAGCAGTGAATTGCGGGACAGGCTGCAGGGCTACACCTTC
cdr3_aa: CASSELRDRLQGYTF

j_call: TRBJ1-5
clone_size: -
v_call: TRBV7-9
d_call: TRBD1
cdr3_nt: TGTGCCAGCAGCTCTACAGGGGTTCATCAGCCCCAGCATTTT
cdr3_aa: CASSSTGVHQPQHF

j_call: TRBJ2-2
clone_size: -
v_call: TRBV6-5
d_call: TRBD1
cdr3_nt: TGTGCCAGCAGTCGGGGACAGGGGACCGGGGAGCTGTTTTTT
cdr3_aa: CASSRGQGTGELFF

j_call: TRBJ2-7
clone_size: -
v_call: TRBV25-1
d_call: TRBD1
cdr3_nt: TGTGCCAGCAGCCTAACAGGGGCCTCCTACGAGCAGTACTTC
cdr3_aa: CASSLTGASYEQYF

j_call: TRBJ2-7
clone_size: -
v_call: TRBV9
d_call: TRBD1
cdr3_nt: TGTGCCAGCAGCGTAGGAACAGGGGGCACCAACTACGAGCAGTACTTC
cdr3_aa: CASSVGTGGTNYEQYF

j_call: TRBJ2-5
clone_size: -
v_call: TRBV24-1
d_call: TRBD2
cdr3_nt: TGTGCCACCAGTGATTATAGGTCTAGCGGGGGGAAAGAGACCCAGTACTTC
cdr3_aa: CATSDYRSSGGKETQYF

j_call: TRBJ2-7
clone_size: few
v_call: TRBV14
d_call: -
cdr3_nt: TGTGCCAGCAGCCAACACATCTCAGGTTACGAGCAGTACTTC
cdr3_aa: CASSQHISGYEQYF

j_call: TRBJ2-3
clone_size: -
v_call: TRBV18
d_call: -
cdr3_nt: TGTGCCAGCTCACCACAGGGGAGGTGGTGGTATTTT
cdr3_aa: CASSPQGRWWYF

j_call: TRBJ1-2
clone_size: -
v_call: TRBV10-3
d_call: -
cdr3_nt: TGTGCCATCAAGAGTGCGGGTTACACCTTC
cdr3_aa: CAIKSAGYTF

j_call: TRBJ2-7
clone_size: -
v_call: TRBV6-6
d_call: TRBD1
cdr3_nt: TGTGCCAGCAGTCCAATACCCGGGACAGGTACCTCCTACGAGCAGTACTTC
cdr3_aa: CASSPIPGTGTSYEQYF

j_call: TRBJ1-1
clone_size: -
v_call: TRBV5-1
d_call: -
cdr3_nt: TGCGCCAGCAGCTGGACGGGGTTCCCTGAAGCTTTCTTT
cdr3_aa: CASSWTGFPEAFF

j_call: TRBJ2-1
clone_size: -
v_call: TRBV6-5
d_call: TRBD1
cdr3_nt: TGTGCCAGCAGGCCCAGGGGGAATGAGCAGTTCTTC
cdr3_aa: CASRPRGNEQFF

j_call: TRBJ2-7
clone_size: -
v_call: TRBV18
d_call: -
cdr3_nt: TGTGCCAGCTCACCACCGAACAGGGTCGGCTACGAGCAGTACTTC
cdr3_aa: CASSPPNRVGYEQYF

j_call: TRBJ1-2
clone_size: -
v_call: TRBV5-1
d_call: TRBD1
cdr3_nt: TGCGCCAGCAGCTTGAGGCCGGGACAGGGCGCTAACTATGGCTACACCTTC
cdr3_aa: CASSLRPGQGANYGYTF

j_call: TRBJ2-5
clone_size: -
v_call: TRBV19
d_call: -
cdr3_nt: TGTGCCAGTAGTCCCGGACAGATATGGACGGGGACCCAGTACTTC
cdr3_aa: CASSPGQIWTGTQYF

j_call: TRBJ2-3
clone_size: -
v_call: TRBV5-8
d_call: -
cdr3_nt: TGTGCCAGCAGCTTCGCGGTTTTCACAGATACGCAGTATTTT
cdr3_aa: CASSFAVFTDTQYF

j_call: TRBJ1-6
clone_size: -
v_call: TRBV5-1
d_call: -
cdr3_nt: TGCGCCAGCAGCTTGGGACAGTTAAATTCACCCCTCCACTTT
cdr3_aa: CASSLGQLNSPLHF

j_call: TRBJ1-1
clone_size: -
v_call: TRBV29-1
d_call: -
cdr3_nt: TGCAGCGTCCGAGCGCGCACTGAAGCTTTCTTT
cdr3_aa: CSVRARTEAFF

j_call: TRBJ2-7
clone_size: -
v_call: TRBV11-1
d_call: TRBD1
cdr3_nt: TGTGCCAGCAGCAGTCGACAGGGGGCTCCAGGGGAGCAGTACTTC
cdr3_aa: CASSSRQGAPGEQYF

j_call: TRBJ1-4
clone_size: -
v_call: TRBV10-2
d_call: -
cdr3_nt: TGCGCCAGCAGCCCAGGGTTTTCCCCTCCAACTAATGAAAAACTGTTTTTT
cdr3_aa: CASSPGFSPPTNEKLFF

j_call: TRBJ1-2
clone_size: -
v_call: TRBV5-5
d_call: TRBD1
cdr3_nt: TGTGCCAGCAGCTTGGACAGGACAGGGGGCACTCGCACCTTC
cdr3_aa: CASSLDRTGGTRTF

j_call: TRBJ1-2
clone_size: -
v_call: TRBV28
d_call: -
cdr3_nt: TGTGCCAGCAGTTTACAGGGTCGGGGCTACACCTTC
cdr3_aa: CASSLQGRGYTF

j_call: TRBJ1-2
clone_size: -
v_call: TRBV5-1
d_call: TRBD1
cdr3_nt: TGCGCCAGCAGCCCGACAGGGTCGGCTAACTATGGCTACACCTTC
cdr3_aa: CASSPTGSANYGYTF

j_call: TRBJ2-7
clone_size: -
v_call: TRBV19
d_call: -
cdr3_nt: TGTGCCAGTAGTCCCTCGACACTGTCCTACGAGCAGTACTTC
cdr3_aa: CASSPSTLSYEQYF

j_call: TRBJ2-1
clone_size: once
v_call: TRBV19
d_call: TRBD1
cdr3_nt: TGTGCCAGTAGTGCACCAGACAGGGTGGGGGATGACCACAATGAGCAGTTCTTC
cdr3_aa: CASSAPDRVGDDHNEQFF

j_call: TRBJ1-1
clone_size: -
v_call: TRBV5-1
d_call: -
cdr3_nt: TGCGCCAGCAGCCCTCTGAGGGTGGGGAACACTGAAGCTTTCTTT
cdr3_aa: CASSPLRVGNTEAFF

j_call: TRBJ2-1
clone_size: -
v_call: TRBV11-2
d_call: -
cdr3_nt: TGTGCCAGCAGCTTAGATTTCAGGAATGAGCAGTTCTTC
cdr3_aa: CASSLDFRNEQFF

j_call: TRBJ1-1
clone_size: once
v_call: TRBV4-3
d_call: -
cdr3_nt: TGCGCCAGCAGCAAAGGGGGTAGGGGCGAAGAGGAAGCTTTCTTT
cdr3_aa: CASSKGGRGEEEAFF

j_call: TRBJ1-5
clone_size: -
v_call: TRBV21-1
d_call: -
cdr3_nt: TGTGCCAGCAGCGGCAGGGGGAAAGAGGTCAATCAGCCCCAGCATTTT
cdr3_aa: CASSGRGKEVNQPQHF

j_call: TRBJ1-2
clone_size: once
v_call: TRBV28
d_call: -
cdr3_nt: TGTGCCAGCAGTAACAATTGGCTGGGGACTAGTGGTTATGGCTACACCTTC
cdr3_aa: CASSNNWLGTSGYGYTF

j_call: TRBJ1-6
clone_size: -
v_call: TRBV14
d_call: -
cdr3_nt: TGTGCCAGCAGCCAAGGGCAGGGGCGCAATTCACCCCTCCACTTT
cdr3_aa: CASSQGQGRNSPLHF

j_call: TRBJ2-2
clone_size: -
v_call: TRBV2
d_call: TRBD1
cdr3_nt: TGTGCCAGCAGTGTACCCCTGTCCGATGGCAGGGGGCCGAACACCGGGGAGCTGTTTTTT
cdr3_aa: CASSVPLSDGRGPNTGELFF